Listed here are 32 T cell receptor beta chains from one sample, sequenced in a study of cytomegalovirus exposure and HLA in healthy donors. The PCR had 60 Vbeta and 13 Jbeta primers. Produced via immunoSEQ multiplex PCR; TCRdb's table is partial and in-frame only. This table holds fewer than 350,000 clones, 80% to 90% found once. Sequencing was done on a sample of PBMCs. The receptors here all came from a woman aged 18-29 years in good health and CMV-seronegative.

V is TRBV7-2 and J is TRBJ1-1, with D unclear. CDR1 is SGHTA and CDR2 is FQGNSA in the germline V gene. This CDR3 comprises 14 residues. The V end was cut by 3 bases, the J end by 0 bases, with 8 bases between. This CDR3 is CASSLRVMNTEAFF. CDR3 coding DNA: TGTGCCAGCAGCTTGAGGGTAATGAACACTGAAGCTTTCTTT.

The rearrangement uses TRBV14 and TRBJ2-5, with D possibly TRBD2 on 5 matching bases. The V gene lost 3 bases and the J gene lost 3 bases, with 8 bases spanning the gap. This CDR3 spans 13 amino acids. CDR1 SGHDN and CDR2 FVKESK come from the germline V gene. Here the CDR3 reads CASSHRGKETQYF. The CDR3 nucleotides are TGTGCCAGCAGCCATAGAGGGAAAGAGACCCAGTACTTC.

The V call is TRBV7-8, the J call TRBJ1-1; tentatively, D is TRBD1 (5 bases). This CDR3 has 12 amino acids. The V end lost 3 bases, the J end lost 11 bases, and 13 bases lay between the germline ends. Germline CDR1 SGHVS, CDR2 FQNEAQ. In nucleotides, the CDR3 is TGTGCCAGCAGCTTGACAGAGTGGGATGCTTTCTTT. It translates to CASSLTEWDAFF. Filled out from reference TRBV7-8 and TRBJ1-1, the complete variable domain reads GAGVSQSPRYKVAKRGQDVALRCDPISGHVSLFWYQQALGQGPEFLTYFQNEAQLDKSGLPSDRFFAERPEGSVSTLKIQRTQQEDSAVYLCASSLTEWDAFFGQGTRLTVV.

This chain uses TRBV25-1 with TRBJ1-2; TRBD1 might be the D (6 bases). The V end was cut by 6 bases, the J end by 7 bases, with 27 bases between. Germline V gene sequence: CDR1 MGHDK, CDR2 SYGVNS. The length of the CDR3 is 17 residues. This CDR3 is CASSDPSPRGVEAGYTF. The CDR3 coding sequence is TGTGCCAGCAGCGATCCATCCCCCAGGGGCGTAGAGGCTGGCTACACCTTC.

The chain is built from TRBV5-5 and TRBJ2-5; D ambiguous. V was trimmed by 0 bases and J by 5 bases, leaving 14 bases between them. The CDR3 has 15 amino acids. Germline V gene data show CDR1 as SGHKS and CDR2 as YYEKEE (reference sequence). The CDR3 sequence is CASSLGLSRTETQYF. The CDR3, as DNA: TGTGCCAGCAGCTTGGGACTCTCCCGTACGGAGACCCAGTACTTC.

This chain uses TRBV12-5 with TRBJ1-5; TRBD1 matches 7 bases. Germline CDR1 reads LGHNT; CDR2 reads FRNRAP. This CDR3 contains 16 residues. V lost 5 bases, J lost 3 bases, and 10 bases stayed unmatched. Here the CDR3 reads CASGPTGELNNQPQHF. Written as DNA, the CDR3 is TGTGCTAGTGGTCCAACAGGGGAACTGAACAATCAGCCCCAGCATTTT.

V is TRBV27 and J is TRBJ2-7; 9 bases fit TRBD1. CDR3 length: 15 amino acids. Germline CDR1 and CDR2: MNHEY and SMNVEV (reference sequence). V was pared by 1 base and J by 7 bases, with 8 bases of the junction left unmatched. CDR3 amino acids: CASSLLGTGSGEQYF. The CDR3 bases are TGTGCCAGCAGTTTATTGGGGACAGGGTCTGGGGAGCAGTACTTC.

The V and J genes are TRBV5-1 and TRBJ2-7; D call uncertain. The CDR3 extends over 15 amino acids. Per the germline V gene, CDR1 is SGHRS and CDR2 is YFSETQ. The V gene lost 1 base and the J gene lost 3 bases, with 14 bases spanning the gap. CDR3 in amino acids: CASSLTYNLLYEQYF. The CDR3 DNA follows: TGCGCCAGCAGCTTGACATACAATCTTCTCTACGAGCAGTACTTC.

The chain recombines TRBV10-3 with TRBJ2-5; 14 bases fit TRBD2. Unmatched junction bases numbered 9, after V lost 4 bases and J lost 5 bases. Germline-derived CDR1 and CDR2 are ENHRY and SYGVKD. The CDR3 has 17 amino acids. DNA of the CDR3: TGTGCCATCAGTGCAGGGACTAGCGGGGGCCCCAGGGAGACCCAGTACTTC. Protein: CAISAGTSGGPRETQYF.

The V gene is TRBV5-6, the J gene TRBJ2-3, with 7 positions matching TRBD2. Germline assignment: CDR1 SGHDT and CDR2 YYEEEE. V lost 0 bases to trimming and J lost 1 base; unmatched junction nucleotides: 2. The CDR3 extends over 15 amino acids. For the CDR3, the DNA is TGTGCCAGCAGCTTGGCCAGCGGGGGCACAGATACGCAGTATTTT. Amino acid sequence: CASSLASGGTDTQYF.

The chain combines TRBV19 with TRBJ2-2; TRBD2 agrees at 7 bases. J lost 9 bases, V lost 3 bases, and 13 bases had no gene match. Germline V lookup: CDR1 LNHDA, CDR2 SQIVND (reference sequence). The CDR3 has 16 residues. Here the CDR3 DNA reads TGTGCCAGTAGTATCACCGCCGGGACTATAGGAAGGGAGCTGTTTTTT. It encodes CASSITAGTIGRELFF.

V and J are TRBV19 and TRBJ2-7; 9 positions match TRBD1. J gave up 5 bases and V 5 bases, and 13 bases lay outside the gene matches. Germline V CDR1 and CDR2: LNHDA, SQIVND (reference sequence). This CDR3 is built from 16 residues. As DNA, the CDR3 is TGTGCCAGTAGTGACCACACGGGACAGGGTATACACGAGCAGTACTTC. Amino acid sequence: CASSDHTGQGIHEQYF.

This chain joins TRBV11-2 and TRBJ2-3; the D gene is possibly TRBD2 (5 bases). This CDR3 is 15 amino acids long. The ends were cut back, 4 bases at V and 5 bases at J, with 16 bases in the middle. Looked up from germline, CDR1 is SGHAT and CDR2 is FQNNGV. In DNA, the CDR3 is TGTGCCAGCAGCTCGGCGGGTGGGGAAAGAGATACGCAGTATTTT. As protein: CASSSAGGERDTQYF. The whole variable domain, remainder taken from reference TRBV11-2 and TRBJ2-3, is EAGVAQSPRYKIIEKRQSVAFWCNPISGHATLYWYQQILGQGPKLLIQFQNNGVVDDSQLPKDRFSAERLKGVDSTLKIQPAKLEDSAVYLCASSSAGGERDTQYFGPGTRLTVL.

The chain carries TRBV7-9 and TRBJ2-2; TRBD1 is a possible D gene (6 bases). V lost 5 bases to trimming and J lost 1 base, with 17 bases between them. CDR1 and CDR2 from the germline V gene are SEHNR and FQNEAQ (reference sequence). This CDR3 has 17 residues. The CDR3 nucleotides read TGTGCCAGCAGCACCTATCGACAGGACCAGAACACCGGGGAGCTGTTTTTT. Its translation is CASSTYRQDQNTGELFF.

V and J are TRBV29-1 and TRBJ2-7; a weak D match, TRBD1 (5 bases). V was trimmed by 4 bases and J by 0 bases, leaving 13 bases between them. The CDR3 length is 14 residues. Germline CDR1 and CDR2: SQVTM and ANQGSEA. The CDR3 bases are TGCAGCGTTGTGAACAGGCTGAGCTCCTACGAGCAGTACTTC. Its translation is CSVVNRLSSYEQYF.

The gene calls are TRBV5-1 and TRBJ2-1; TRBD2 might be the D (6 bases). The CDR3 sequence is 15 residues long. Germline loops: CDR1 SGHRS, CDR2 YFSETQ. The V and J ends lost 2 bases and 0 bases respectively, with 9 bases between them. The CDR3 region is CASSFGGSSYNEQFF. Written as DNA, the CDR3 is TGCGCCAGCAGCTTTGGGGGGAGCTCCTACAATGAGCAGTTCTTC.

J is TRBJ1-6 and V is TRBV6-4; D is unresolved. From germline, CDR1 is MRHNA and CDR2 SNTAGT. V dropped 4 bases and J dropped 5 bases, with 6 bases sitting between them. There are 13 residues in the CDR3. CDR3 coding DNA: TGTGCCAGCAGTGGCGGGGATAATTCACCCCTCCACTTT. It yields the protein CASSGGDNSPLHF.

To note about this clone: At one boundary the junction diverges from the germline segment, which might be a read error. CDR3 in amino acids: CASSIGQLNAEAFF. In DNA form, the CDR3 reads TGTGCAAGCAGCATTGGGCAGCTGAACGCTGAAGCTTTCTTT. The chain uses TRBV5-6 and TRBJ1-1, with D hard to call. From germline, CDR1 is SGHDT and CDR2 YYEEEE. This CDR3 has 14 residues.

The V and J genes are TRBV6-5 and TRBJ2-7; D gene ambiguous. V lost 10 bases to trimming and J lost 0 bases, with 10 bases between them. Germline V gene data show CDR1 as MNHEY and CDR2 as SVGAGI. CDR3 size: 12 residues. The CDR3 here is CATGTVSYEQYF. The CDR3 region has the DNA TGTGCCACCGGTACAGTCTCCTACGAGCAGTACTTC.

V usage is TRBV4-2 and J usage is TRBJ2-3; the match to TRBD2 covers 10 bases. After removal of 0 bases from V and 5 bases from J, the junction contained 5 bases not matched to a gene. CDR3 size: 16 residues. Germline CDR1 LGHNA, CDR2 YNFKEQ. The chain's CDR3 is CASSQDWSSGGDTQYF. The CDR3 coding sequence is TGTGCCAGCAGCCAAGATTGGTCTAGCGGGGGAGATACGCAGTATTTT.

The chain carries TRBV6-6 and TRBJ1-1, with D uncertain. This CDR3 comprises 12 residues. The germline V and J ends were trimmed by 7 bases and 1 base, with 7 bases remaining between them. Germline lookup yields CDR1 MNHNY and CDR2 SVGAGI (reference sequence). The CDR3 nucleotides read TGTGCCAGCAACGGGGAGAACACTGAAGCTTTCTTT. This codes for CASNGENTEAFF.

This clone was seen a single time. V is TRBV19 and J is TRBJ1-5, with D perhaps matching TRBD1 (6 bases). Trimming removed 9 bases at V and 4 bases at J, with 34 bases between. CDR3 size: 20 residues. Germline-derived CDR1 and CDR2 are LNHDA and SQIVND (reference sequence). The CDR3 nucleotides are TGTGCCAGCTTAGATTCTTTTTCAGGGGCGAGGGCTCCCCTGAATCAGCCCCAGCATTTT. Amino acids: CASLDSFSGARAPLNQPQHF. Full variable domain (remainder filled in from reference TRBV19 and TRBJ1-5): DGGITQSPKYLFRKEGQNVTLSCEQNLNHDAMYWYRQDPGQGLRLIYYSQIVNDFQKGDIAEGYSVSREKKESFPLTVTSAQKNPTAFYLCASLDSFSGARAPLNQPQHFGDGTRLSIL.

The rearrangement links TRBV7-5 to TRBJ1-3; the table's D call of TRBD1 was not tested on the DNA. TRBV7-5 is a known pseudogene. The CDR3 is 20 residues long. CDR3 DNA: TGTGCCAGAAGCCAAATAGAGAGGCTTGGGGCGGGACAGGGAGAGTACACCATATATTTT. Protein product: CARSQIERLGAGQGEYTIYF.

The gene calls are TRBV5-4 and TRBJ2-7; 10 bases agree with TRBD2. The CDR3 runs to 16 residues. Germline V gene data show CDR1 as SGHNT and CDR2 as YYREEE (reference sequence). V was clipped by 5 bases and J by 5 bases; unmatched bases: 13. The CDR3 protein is CASSFSGGSLINEQYF. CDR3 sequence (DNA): TGTGCCAGCAGTTTTAGCGGGGGGAGTCTAATCAACGAGCAGTACTTC. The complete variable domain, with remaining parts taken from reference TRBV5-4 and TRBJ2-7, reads ETGVTQSPTHLIKTRGQQVTLRCSSQSGHNTVSWYQQALGQGPQFIFQYYREEENGRGNFPPRFSGLQFPNYSSELNVNALELDDSALYLCASSFSGGSLINEQYFGPGTRLTVT.

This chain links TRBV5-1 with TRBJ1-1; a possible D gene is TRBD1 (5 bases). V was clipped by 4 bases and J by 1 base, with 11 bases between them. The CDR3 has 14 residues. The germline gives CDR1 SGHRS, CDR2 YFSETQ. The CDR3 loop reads CASSNTGGNTEAFF. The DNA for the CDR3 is TGCGCCAGCAGCAATACCGGGGGGAACACTGAAGCTTTCTTT.

The CDR3 region is CASSFPEREEAFF. DNA for the CDR3: TGTGCCAGCAGCTTTCCTGAACGAGAAGAGGCTTTCTTT. The J gene is TRBJ1-1, the V gene TRBV5-6; D unresolved. CDR1 is SGHDT and CDR2 is YYEEEE in the germline V gene. The germline V and J ends were trimmed by 2 bases and 11 bases, with 16 bases remaining between them. This CDR3 region has 13 residues.

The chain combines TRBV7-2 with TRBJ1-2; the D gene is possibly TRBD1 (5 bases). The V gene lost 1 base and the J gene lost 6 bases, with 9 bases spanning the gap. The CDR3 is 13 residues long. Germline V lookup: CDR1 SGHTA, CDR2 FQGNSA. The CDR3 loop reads CASSLVQGNGYTF. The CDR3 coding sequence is TGTGCCAGCAGCTTAGTTCAGGGAAATGGCTACACCTTC. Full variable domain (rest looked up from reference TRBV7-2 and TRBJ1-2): GAGVSQSPSNKVTEKGKDVELRCDPISGHTALYWYRQSLGQGLEFLIYFQGNSAPDKSGLPSDRFSAERTGGSVSTLTIQRTQQEDSAVYLCASSLVQGNGYTFGSGTRLTVV.

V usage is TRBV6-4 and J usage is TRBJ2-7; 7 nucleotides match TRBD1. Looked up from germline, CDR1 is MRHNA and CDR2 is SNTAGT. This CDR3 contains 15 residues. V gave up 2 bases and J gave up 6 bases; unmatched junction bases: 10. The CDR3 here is CASSDPGQSWCEQYF. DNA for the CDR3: TGTGCCAGCAGTGACCCGGGACAGTCATGGTGCGAGCAGTACTTC.

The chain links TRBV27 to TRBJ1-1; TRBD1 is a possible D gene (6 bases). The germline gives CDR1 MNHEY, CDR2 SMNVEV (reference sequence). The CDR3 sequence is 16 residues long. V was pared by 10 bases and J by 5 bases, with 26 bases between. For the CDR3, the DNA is TGTGCCACCGCCTATACACCGCGCAGGGGAGCGACTGAAGCTTTCTTT. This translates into CATAYTPRRGATEAFF.

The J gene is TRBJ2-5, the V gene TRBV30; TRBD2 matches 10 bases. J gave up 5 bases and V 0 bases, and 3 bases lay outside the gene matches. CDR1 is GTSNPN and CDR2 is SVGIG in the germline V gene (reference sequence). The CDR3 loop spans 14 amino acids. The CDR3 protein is CAWSVLAGWETQYF. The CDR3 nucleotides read TGTGCCTGGAGTGTACTAGCGGGGTGGGAGACCCAGTACTTC.

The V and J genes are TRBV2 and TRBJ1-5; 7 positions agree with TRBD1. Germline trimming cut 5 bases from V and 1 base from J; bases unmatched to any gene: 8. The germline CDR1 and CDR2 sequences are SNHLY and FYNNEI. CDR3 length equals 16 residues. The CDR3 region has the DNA TGTGCCAGCAGTCCTAGTCCGGGACAGAGCAATCAGCCCCAGCATTTT. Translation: CASSPSPGQSNQPQHF.

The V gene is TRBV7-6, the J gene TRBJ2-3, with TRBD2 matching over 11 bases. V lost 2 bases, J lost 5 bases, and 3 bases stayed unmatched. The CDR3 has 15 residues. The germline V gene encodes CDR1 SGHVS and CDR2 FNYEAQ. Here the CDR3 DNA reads TGTGCCAGCAGCTTACTAGCGGGGGGCGTAGATACGCAGTATTTT. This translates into CASSLLAGGVDTQYF.